The clone carrying this TCR beta chain has a handful of counts. TCRdb re-derived calls from the RT-PCR reads in MiXCR, one entry per CDR3 protein. The sample lists around 540,000 distinct CDR3 sequences; 12% were seen once. These data are taken from a study of response to subunit inactivated influenza vaccine. The CDR3 loop spans 16 amino acids. Germline loops: CDR1 SEHNR, CDR2 FQNEAQ (reference sequence). V was pared by 3 bases and J by 8 bases, with 12 bases of the junction left unmatched. The material sequenced was PBMCs from blood, taken on the day of vaccination. The chain couples TRBV7-9 to TRBJ2-1; 8 bases fit TRBD2. The source is a man aged 50 or older who received an inactivated influenza vaccine. The CDR3 is CASSFLNAGGRDEQFF. CDR3 coding DNA: TGTGCCAGCAGCTTCCTAAACGCGGGGGGTAGGGATGAGCAGTTCTTC.